This entry lists 6 T cell receptor beta chains sequenced from one sample in a study of blood T cell repertoires in COVID-19. TCRdb keeps only in-frame clones here, not all; method: immunoSEQ multiplex PCR. Of approximately 37,000 clones listed, 75% to 90% are singletons. Material: peripheral blood. These receptor sequences come from a woman in her 70s with acute or convalescent COVID-19.

This chain connects TRBV7-8 to TRBJ2-3, with no clear D. Germline CDR1 is SGHVS and CDR2 is FQNEAQ. The CDR3 consists of 12 residues. V shed 5 bases and J shed 0 bases, with 3 bases lying between them. This chain's CDR3 is CASSPSTDTQYF. In DNA form, the CDR3 reads TGTGCCAGCAGCCCGAGCACAGATACGCAGTATTTT.

This rearrangement joins TRBV19 to TRBJ2-5; TRBD1 aligns across 7 bases. The CDR3 has 12 amino acids. Germline V gives CDR1 LNHDA, CDR2 SQIVND (reference sequence). The ends lost 9 bases at V and 4 bases at J; junction bases unmatched: 5. The CDR3 loop reads CASRDRGETQYF. The CDR3 DNA reads TGTGCCAGCCGGGACAGAGGAGAGACCCAGTACTTC. Using reference TRBV19 and TRBJ2-5 for the parts outside the CDR3, the full variable domain is DGGITQSPKYLFRKEGQNVTLSCEQNLNHDAMYWYRQDPGQGLRLIYYSQIVNDFQKGDIAEGYSVSREKKESFPLTVTSAQKNPTAFYLCASRDRGETQYFGPGTRLLVL.

The CDR3 DNA follows: TGTGCCAGCAGCTTAGGGACAGGGGGCTCCTACGAGCAGTACGTC. As protein: CASSLGTGGSYEQYV. This chain links TRBV11-2 with TRBJ2-7; 10 nucleotides align to TRBD1. From germline, CDR1 is SGHAT and CDR2 FQNNGV. V gave up 1 base and J gave up 0 bases; unmatched junction bases: 0. The CDR3 loop spans 15 amino acids.

V gene TRBV10-3 combines with J gene TRBJ1-2; D is possibly TRBD1 (5 bases). The CDR3 extends over 13 amino acids. Per the germline V gene, CDR1 is ENHRY and CDR2 is SYGVKD. The V gene lost 2 bases and the J gene lost 4 bases, with 8 bases spanning the gap. The CDR3 nucleotides are TGTGCCATCAGTGAGGGGGGGTCCTATGGCTACACCTTC. Translated: CAISEGGSYGYTF.

The chain combines TRBV4-3 with TRBJ2-5; possibly TRBD2 for D (5 bases). Germline-derived CDR1 and CDR2 are LGHNA and YSLEER. V was cut by 0 bases and J by 7 bases, with 12 bases left in between. The CDR3 is 14 amino acids. CDR3: CASSQDRDSWTQYF. Written as DNA, the CDR3 is TGCGCCAGCAGCCAAGACCGGGATAGCTGGACCCAGTACTTC.

The genes are TRBV28 and TRBJ2-3; possible D gene TRBD1, 5 bases. V lost 5 bases and J lost 0, with 12 bases in between. The germline V gene encodes CDR1 MDHEN and CDR2 SYDVKM. This CDR3 has 15 amino acids. CDR3 loop: CASSPRPGSTDTQYF. The CDR3 DNA follows: TGTGCCAGCAGTCCGCGGCCAGGGAGCACAGATACGCAGTATTTT.